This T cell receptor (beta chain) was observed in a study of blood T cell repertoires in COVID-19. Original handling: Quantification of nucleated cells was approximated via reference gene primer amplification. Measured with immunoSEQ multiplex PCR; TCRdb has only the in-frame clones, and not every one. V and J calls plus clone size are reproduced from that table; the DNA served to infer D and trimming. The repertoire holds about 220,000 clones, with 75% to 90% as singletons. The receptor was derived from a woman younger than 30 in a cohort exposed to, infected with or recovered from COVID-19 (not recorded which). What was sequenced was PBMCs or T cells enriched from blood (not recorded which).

CDR3 in DNA: TGTGCCCTCAAAGGGGCCAGCCCTTACACTGAAGCTTTCTTT. It yields the protein CALKGASPYTEAFF. The rearrangement joins TRBV7-9 to TRBJ1-1; TRBD1 is a possible D gene (5 bases). Germline V lookup: CDR1 SEHNR, CDR2 FQNEAQ (reference sequence). This CDR3 contains 14 residues. The V and J ends lost 11 bases and 3 bases respectively, with 19 bases between them.